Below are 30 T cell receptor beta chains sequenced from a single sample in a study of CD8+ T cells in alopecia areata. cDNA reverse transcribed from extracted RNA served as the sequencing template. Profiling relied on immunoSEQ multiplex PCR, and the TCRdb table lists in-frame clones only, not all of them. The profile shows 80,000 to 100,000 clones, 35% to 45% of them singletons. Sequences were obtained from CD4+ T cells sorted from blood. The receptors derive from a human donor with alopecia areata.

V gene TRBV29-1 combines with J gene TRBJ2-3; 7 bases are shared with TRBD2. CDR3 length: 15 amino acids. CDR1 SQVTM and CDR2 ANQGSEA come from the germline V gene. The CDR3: CRTPRGQCGRDTQYF. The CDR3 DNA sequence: TGCAGGACTCCTCGAGGGCAGTGCGGGAGAGATACGCAGTATTTT.

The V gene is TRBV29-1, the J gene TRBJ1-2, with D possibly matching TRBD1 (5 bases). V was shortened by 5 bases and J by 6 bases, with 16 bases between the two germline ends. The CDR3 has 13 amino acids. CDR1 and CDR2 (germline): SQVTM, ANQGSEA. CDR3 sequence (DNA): TGCAGCGTTAACCGAGGGGATGGCCATGGCTACACCTTC. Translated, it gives CSVNRGDGHGYTF.

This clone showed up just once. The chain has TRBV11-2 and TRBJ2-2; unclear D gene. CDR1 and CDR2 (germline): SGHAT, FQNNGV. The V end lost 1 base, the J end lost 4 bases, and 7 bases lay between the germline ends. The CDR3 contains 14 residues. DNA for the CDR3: TGTGCCAGCAGCTTAGTATGGAGCACCGGGGAGCTGTTTTTT. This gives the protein CASSLVWSTGELFF.

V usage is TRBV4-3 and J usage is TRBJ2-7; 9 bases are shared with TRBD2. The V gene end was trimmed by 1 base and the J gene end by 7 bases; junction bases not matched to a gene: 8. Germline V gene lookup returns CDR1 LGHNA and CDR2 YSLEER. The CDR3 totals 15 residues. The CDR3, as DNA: TGCGCCAGCAGCCAAGGGCTAGCGGGATTTGGAGAGCAGTACTTC. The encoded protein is CASSQGLAGFGEQYF.

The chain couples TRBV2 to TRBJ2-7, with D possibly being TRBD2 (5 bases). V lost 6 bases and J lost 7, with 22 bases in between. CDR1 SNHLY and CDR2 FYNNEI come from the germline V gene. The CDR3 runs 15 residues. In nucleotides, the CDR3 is TGTGCCAGCAGCACAACCTCTGGACTGATACGGGAGCAGTACTTC. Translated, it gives CASSTTSGLIREQYF.

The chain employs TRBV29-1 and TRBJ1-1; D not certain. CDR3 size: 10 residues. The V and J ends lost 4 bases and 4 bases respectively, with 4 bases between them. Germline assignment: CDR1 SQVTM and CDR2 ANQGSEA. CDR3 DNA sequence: TGCAGCGTTGTAGGCACTGAAGCTTTCTTT. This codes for CSVVGTEAFF.

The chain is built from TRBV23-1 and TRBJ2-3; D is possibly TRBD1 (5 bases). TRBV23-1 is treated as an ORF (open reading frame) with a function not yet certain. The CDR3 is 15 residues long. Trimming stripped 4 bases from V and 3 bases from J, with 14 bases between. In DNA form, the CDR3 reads TGCGCCAGCAGTCGGGGCAGGGCATGTACAGATACGCAGTATTTT. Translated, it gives CASSRGRACTDTQYF.

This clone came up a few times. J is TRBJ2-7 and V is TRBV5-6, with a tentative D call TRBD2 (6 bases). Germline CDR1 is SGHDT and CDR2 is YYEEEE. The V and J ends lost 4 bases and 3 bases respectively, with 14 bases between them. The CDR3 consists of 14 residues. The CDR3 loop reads CASSDSRGIYEQYF. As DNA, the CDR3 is TGTGCCAGCAGCGACTCGCGGGGAATCTACGAGCAGTACTTC.

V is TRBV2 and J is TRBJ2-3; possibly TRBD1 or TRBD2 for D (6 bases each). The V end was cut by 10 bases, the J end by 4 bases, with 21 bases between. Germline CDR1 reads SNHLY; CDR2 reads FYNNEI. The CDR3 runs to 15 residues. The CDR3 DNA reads TGTGCCACCCCGTTGGGATCGAGGGGGGCAGATACGCAGTATTTT. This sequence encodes CATPLGSRGADTQYF.

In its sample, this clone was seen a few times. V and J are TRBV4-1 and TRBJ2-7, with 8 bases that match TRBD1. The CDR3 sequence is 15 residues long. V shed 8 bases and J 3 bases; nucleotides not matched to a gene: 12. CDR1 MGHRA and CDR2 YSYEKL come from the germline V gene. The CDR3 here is CASRPQTGVFYEQYF. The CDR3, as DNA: TGCGCCAGCCGCCCTCAGACAGGGGTATTCTACGAGCAGTACTTC.

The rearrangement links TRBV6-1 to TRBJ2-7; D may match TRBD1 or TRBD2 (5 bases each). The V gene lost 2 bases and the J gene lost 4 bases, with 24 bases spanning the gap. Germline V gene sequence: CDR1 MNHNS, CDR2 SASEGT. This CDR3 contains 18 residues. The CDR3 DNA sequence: TGTGCCAGCAGTGAAAGAACTTCGGGGCAGACACGATCGTACGAGCAGTACTTC. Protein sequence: CASSERTSGQTRSYEQYF.

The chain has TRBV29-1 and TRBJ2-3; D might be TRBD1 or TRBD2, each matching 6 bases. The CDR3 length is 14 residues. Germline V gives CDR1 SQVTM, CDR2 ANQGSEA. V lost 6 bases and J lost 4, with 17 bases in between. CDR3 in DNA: TGCAGCGTCGATCGGGGGCAGGCCTCAGATACGCAGTATTTT. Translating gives CSVDRGQASDTQYF.

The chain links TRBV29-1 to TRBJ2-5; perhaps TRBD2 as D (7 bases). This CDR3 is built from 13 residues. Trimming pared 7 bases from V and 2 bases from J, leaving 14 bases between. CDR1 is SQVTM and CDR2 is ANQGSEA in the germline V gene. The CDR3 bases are TGCAGCGGGGCCGGGGGGCGGCAAGAGACCCAGTACTTC. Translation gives CSGAGGRQETQYF.

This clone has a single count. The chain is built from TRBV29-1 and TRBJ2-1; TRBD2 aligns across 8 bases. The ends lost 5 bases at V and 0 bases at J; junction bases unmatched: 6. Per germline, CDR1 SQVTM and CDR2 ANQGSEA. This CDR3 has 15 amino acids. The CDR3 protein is CSVKAGGNSYNEQFF. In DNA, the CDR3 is TGCAGCGTTAAGGCGGGAGGTAACTCCTACAATGAGCAGTTCTTC.

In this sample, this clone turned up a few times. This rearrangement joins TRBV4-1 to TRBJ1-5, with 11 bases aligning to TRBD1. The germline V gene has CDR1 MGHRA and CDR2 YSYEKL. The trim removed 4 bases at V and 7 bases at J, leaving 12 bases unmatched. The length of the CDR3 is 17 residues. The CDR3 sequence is CASSRSSGQGAWQPQHF. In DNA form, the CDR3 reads TGCGCCAGCAGCCGATCTAGCGGACAGGGGGCTTGGCAGCCCCAGCATTTT.

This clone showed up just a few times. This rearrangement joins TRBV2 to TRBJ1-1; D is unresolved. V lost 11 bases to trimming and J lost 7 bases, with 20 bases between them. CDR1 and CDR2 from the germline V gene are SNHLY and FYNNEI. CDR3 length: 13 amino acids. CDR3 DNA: TGTGCCGGTACCGACCCAGGCTCGGGTGAAGCTTTCTTT. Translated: CAGTDPGSGEAFF.

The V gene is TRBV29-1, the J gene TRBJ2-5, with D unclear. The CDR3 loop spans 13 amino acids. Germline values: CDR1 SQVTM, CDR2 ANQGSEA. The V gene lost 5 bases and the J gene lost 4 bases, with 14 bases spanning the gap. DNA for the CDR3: TGCAGCGTTTGGCAAAATACCAGAGAGACCCAGTACTTC. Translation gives CSVWQNTRETQYF.

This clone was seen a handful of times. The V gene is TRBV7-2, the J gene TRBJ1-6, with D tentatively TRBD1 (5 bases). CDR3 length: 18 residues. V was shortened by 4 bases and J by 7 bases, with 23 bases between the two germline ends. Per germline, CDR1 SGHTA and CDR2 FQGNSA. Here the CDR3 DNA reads TGTGCCAGCAGCTCGGGAGAAAGAGGCGTCGGGGGGAATTCACCCCTCCACTTT. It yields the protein CASSSGERGVGGNSPLHF.

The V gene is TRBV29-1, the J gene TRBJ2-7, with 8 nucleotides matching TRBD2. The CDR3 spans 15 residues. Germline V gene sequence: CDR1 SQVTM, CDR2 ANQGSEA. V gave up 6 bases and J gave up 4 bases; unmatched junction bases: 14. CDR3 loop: CSVAPRFGGDYEQYF. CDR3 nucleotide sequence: TGCAGCGTCGCCCCTCGTTTCGGGGGGGATTACGAGCAGTACTTC.

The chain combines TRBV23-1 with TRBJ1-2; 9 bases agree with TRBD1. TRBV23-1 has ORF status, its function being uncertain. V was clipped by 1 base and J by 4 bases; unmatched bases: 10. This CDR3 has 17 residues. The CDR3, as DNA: TGCGCCAGCAGTCAATATCCCAGGACAGGGGTGGCCTATGGCTACACCTTC. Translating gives CASSQYPRTGVAYGYTF.

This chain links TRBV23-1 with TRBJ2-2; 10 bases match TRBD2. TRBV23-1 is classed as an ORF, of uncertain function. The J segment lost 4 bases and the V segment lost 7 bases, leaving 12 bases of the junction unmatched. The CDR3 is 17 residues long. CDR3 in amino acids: CASKISGRIECTGELFF. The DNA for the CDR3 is TGCGCCAGCAAAATTAGCGGGAGGATCGAGTGCACCGGGGAGCTGTTTTTT.

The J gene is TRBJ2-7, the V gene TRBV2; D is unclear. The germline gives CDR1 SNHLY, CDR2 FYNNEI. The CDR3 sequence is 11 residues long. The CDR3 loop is CVSILHYEQYF. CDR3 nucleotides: TGTGTCTCGATCCTCCACTACGAGCAGTACTTC. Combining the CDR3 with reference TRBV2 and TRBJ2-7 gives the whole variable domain EPEVTQTPSHQVTQMGQEVILRCVPISNHLYFYWYRQILGQKVEFLVSFYNNEISEKSEIFDDQFSVERPDGSNFTLKIRSTKLEDSAMYFCVSILHYEQYFGPGTRLTVT.

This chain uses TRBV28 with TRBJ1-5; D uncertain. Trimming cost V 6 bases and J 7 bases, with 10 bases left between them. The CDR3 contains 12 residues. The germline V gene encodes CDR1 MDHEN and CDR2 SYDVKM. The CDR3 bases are TGTGCCAGCAGCCCCCTGGGGCAGCCCCAGCATTTT. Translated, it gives CASSPLGQPQHF.

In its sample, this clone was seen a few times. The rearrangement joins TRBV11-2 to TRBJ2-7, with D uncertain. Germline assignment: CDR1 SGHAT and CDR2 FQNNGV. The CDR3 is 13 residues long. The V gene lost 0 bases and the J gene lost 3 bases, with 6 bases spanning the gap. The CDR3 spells CASSLERFYEQYF. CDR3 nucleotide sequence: TGTGCCAGCAGCTTAGAGCGGTTCTACGAGCAGTACTTC. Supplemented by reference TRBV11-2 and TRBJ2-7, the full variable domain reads EAGVAQSPRYKIIEKRQSVAFWCNPISGHATLYWYQQILGQGPKLLIQFQNNGVVDDSQLPKDRFSAERLKGVDSTLKIQPAKLEDSAVYLCASSLERFYEQYFGPGTRLTVT.

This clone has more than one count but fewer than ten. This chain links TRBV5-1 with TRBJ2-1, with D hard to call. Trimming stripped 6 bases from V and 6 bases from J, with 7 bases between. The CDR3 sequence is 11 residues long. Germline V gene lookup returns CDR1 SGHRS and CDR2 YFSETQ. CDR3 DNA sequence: TGCGCCAGCAAGGCTCGCAATGAGCAGTTCTTC. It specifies CASKARNEQFF.

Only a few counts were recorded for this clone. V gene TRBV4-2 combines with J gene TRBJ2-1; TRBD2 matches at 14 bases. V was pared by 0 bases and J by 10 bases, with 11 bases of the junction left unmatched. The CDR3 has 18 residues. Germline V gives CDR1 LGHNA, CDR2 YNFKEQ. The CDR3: CASSQEGTSGGLQGEQFF. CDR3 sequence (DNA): TGTGCCAGCAGCCAAGAAGGGACTAGCGGGGGACTGCAGGGGGAGCAGTTCTTC.

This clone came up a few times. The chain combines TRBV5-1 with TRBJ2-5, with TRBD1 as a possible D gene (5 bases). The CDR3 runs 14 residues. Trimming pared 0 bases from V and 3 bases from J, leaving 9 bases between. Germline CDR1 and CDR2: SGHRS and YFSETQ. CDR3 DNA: TGCGCCAGCAGCTTGGAAGCGACAGAAGAGACCCAGTACTTC. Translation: CASSLEATEETQYF.

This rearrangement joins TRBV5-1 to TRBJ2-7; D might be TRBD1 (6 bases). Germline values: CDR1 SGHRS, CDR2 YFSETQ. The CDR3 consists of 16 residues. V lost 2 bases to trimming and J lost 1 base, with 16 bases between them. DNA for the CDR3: TGCGCCAGCAGCTTTGGCGGCGAAAGGGGGTCCTACGAGCAGTACTTC. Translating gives CASSFGGERGSYEQYF.

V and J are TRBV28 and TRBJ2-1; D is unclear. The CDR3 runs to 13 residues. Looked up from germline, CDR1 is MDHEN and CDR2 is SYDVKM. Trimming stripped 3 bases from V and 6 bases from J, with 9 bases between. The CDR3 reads CASSFDTGNEQFF. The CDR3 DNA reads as TGTGCCAGCAGTTTCGATACCGGCAATGAGCAGTTCTTC. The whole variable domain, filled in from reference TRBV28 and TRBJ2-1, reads DVKVTQSSRYLVKRTGEKVFLECVQDMDHENMFWYRQDPGLGLRLIYFSYDVKMKEKGDIPEGYSVSREKKERFSLILESASTNQTSMYLCASSFDTGNEQFFGPGTRLTVL.

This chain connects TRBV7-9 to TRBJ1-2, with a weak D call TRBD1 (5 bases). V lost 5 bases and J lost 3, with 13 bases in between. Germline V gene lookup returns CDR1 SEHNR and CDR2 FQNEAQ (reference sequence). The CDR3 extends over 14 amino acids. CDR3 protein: CASSRDLLHYGYTF. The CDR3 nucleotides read TGTGCCAGCAGCCGGGACCTGCTTCACTATGGCTACACCTTC.